This is a list of T cell receptor beta chains from one sample in a study of cytomegalovirus exposure and HLA in healthy donors. The data were produced by immunoSEQ multiplex PCR, yet TCRdb's version contains in-frame clones alone and is incomplete. Among about 170,000 clones, around three quarters were seen once, and the ten largest hold around 2%. Sequencing was carried out using PBMCs. The origin of the receptors is a woman between 25 and 40 years old in good health and CMV-seropositive. Each CDR3 is given with its conserved first and last residue. The order of the fields is J gene, V gene, clone size, D gene, CDR3 protein, CDR3 DNA. D genes are given only for firm matches. Where a row states a size, it is once, few, many or the class of an expanded clone; other rows omit it.

J: TRBJ2-7
V: TRBV5-6
size: .
D: TRBD2
CDR3: CASSLGAGGMGYEQYF
DNA: TGTGCCAGCAGCTTGGGGGCGGGGGGGATGGGGTACGAGCAGTACTTC

J: TRBJ1-5
V: TRBV27
size: .
D: .
CDR3: CASSSTGGSQPQHF
DNA: TGTGCCAGCAGTTCTACAGGCGGGAGTCAGCCCCAGCATTTT

J: TRBJ1-2
V: TRBV7-9
size: .
D: .
CDR3: CASSLRDYGYTF
DNA: TGTGCCAGCAGCTTGCGGGACTATGGCTACACCTTC

J: TRBJ2-5
V: TRBV10-3
size: .
D: TRBD1
CDR3: CAISEGGRETQYF
DNA: TGTGCCATCAGTGAAGGGGGCCGGGAGACCCAGTACTTC

J: TRBJ1-6
V: TRBV4-1
size: .
D: .
CDR3: CASSQDRGQPSTLHF
DNA: TGCGCCAGCAGCCAAGATCGAGGACAGCCCTCGACCCTCCACTTT

J: TRBJ2-1
V: TRBV6-1
size: .
D: TRBD2
CDR3: CASSPISGPYNEQFF
DNA: TGTGCCAGCAGTCCTATTAGCGGGCCTTACAATGAGCAGTTCTTC

J: TRBJ2-1
V: TRBV7-2
size: .
D: TRBD2
CDR3: CASSLTSGTRFNEQFF
DNA: TGTGCCAGCAGTTTGACTAGCGGGACGAGGTTCAATGAGCAGTTCTTC

J: TRBJ2-2
V: TRBV18
size: .
D: TRBD2
CDR3: CASSPASGGNTGELFF
DNA: TGTGCCAGCTCACCGGCCAGCGGGGGGAACACCGGGGAGCTGTTTTTT

J: TRBJ1-2
V: TRBV7-2
size: .
D: .
CDR3: CASSLDWGGQPPHSF
DNA: TGTGCCAGCAGCTTAGATTGGGGGGGACAACCTCCGCATTCCTTC

J: TRBJ1-5
V: TRBV19
size: .
D: .
CDR3: CASSIPPGQGRGNQPQHF
DNA: TGTGCCAGTAGTATACCGCCGGGACAAGGACGGGGCAATCAGCCCCAGCATTTT

J: TRBJ1-1
V: TRBV7-2
size: few
D: TRBD1
CDR3: CASSPQGGWNTEAFF
DNA: TGTGCCAGCAGCCCACAGGGGGGATGGAACACTGAAGCTTTCTTT

J: TRBJ2-5
V: TRBV25-1
size: .
D: .
CDR3: CASKRPLQETQYF
DNA: TGTGCCAGTAAGAGGCCCCTCCAAGAGACCCAGTACTTC

J: TRBJ1-1
V: TRBV6-5
size: .
D: .
CDR3: CASSYSSLLGGTEAFF
DNA: TGTGCCAGCAGTTACTCTTCCTTACTGGGAGGCACTGAAGCTTTCTTT

J: TRBJ1-5
V: TRBV28
size: .
D: .
CDR3: CASSFIGGSQPQHF
DNA: TGTGCCAGCAGTTTTATCGGGGGGTCTCAGCCCCAGCATTTT

J: TRBJ2-6
V: TRBV28
size: .
D: TRBD1
CDR3: CASIATGRPIGANVLTF
DNA: TGTGCCAGCATCGCGACAGGGCGCCCCATCGGGGCCAACGTCCTGACTTTC

J: TRBJ1-1
V: TRBV7-2
size: .
D: .
CDR3: CASSLTTGPEAFF
DNA: TGTGCCAGCAGCTTAACTACAGGGCCTGAAGCTTTCTTT

J: TRBJ1-1
V: TRBV6-1
size: .
D: .
CDR3: CASQRTEAFF
DNA: TGTGCCAGCCAACGGACTGAAGCTTTCTTT

J: TRBJ2-2
V: TRBV5-6
size: once
D: .
CDR3: CASSRDTGPGELFF
DNA: TGTGCCAGCAGTCGGGACACGGGCCCCGGGGAGCTGTTTTTT

J: TRBJ2-7
V: TRBV7-9
size: .
D: .
CDR3: CSSSFTNYEQYF
DNA: TGTTCCAGCAGCTTCACAAACTACGAGCAGTACTTC

J: TRBJ1-1
V: TRBV27
size: .
D: TRBD1
CDR3: CASSLTGQLNTEAFF
DNA: TGTGCCAGCAGTTTGACGGGACAGCTCAACACTGAAGCTTTCTTT

J: TRBJ1-4
V: TRBV28
size: .
D: TRBD1
CDR3: CASSRLQGFEKLFF
DNA: TGTGCCAGCAGTCGCCTACAGGGGTTTGAAAAACTGTTTTTT

J: TRBJ1-2
V: TRBV11-2
size: .
D: TRBD1
CDR3: CASSLDGTGGSYGYTF
DNA: TGTGCCAGCAGCTTAGATGGAACAGGGGGCAGCTATGGCTACACCTTC

J: TRBJ2-2
V: TRBV7-8
size: .
D: .
CDR3: CASSFPGTLNTGELFF
DNA: TGTGCCAGCAGTTTTCCCGGGACACTGAACACCGGGGAGCTGTTTTTT

J: TRBJ1-4
V: TRBV9
size: .
D: .
CDR3: CASSVGTRNEKLFF
DNA: TGTGCCAGCAGCGTCGGGACTCGCAATGAAAAACTGTTTTTT

J: TRBJ1-5
V: TRBV6-6
size: .
D: .
CDR3: CASRTTFQPQHF
DNA: TGTGCCAGCAGAACGACTTTCCAGCCCCAGCATTTT

J: TRBJ1-1
V: TRBV4-1
size: .
D: .
CDR3: CASSLRRGDTEAFF
DNA: TGCGCCAGCAGCCTAAGGCGGGGAGACACTGAAGCTTTCTTT

J: TRBJ2-3
V: TRBV5-6
size: .
D: TRBD2
CDR3: CASSFLAGEIDTQYF
DNA: TGTGCCAGCAGCTTCCTAGCGGGAGAAATAGATACGCAGTATTTT

J: TRBJ1-5
V: TRBV7-9
size: .
D: TRBD1
CDR3: CASSSGTVNQPQHF
DNA: TGTGCCAGCAGCTCCGGGACAGTCAATCAGCCCCAGCATTTT

J: TRBJ1-1
V: TRBV7-9
size: .
D: .
CDR3: CASSLEQGVRTEAFF
DNA: TGTGCCAGCAGCTTAGAACAGGGCGTAAGAACTGAAGCTTTCTTT

J: TRBJ2-7
V: TRBV5-1
size: .
D: TRBD1
CDR3: CASSRDRGYEQYF
DNA: TGCGCCAGCAGCCGGGACAGGGGCTACGAGCAGTACTTC

J: TRBJ2-4
V: TRBV30
size: .
D: .
CDR3: CAWSDRLLAKNIQYF
DNA: TGTGCCTGGAGTGACAGGCTACTAGCCAAAAACATTCAGTACTTC

J: TRBJ2-7
V: TRBV27
size: .
D: .
CDR3: CASSATGYEQYF
DNA: TGTGCCAGCAGTGCCACAGGGTACGAGCAGTACTTC

J: TRBJ1-4
V: TRBV6-1
size: few
D: .
CDR3: CASSESQAEKLFF
DNA: TGTGCCAGCAGTGAAAGTCAGGCAGAAAAACTGTTTTTT

J: TRBJ1-2
V: TRBV5-4
size: .
D: TRBD1
CDR3: CASSSSDRARGYTF
DNA: TGTGCCAGCAGCTCGAGTGACAGGGCGAGGGGCTACACCTTC

J: TRBJ2-1
V: TRBV5-6
size: few
D: TRBD2
CDR3: CASSLFSVGLAHNEQFF
DNA: TGTGCCAGCAGCTTGTTTTCCGTGGGACTAGCCCACAATGAGCAGTTCTTC

J: TRBJ1-1
V: TRBV7-6
size: .
D: TRBD1
CDR3: CASSLAQIGTGGSEAFF
DNA: TGTGCCAGCAGCTTAGCCCAAATTGGGACAGGGGGTTCTGAAGCTTTCTTT

J: TRBJ2-3
V: TRBV28
size: .
D: .
CDR3: CASSLGREDTQYF
DNA: TGTGCCAGCAGTTTAGGCAGGGAAGATACGCAGTATTTT

J: TRBJ2-3
V: TRBV5-1
size: .
D: TRBD2
CDR3: CASSLGLAGMTDTQYF
DNA: TGCGCCAGCAGCCTGGGACTAGCTGGTATGACAGATACGCAGTATTTT

J: TRBJ2-7
V: TRBV7-8
size: .
D: .
CDR3: CASSLTSLTGGLYEQYF
DNA: TGTGCCAGCAGCTTAACGAGCCTCACAGGAGGGCTCTACGAGCAGTACTTC

J: TRBJ1-6
V: TRBV18
size: .
D: .
CDR3: CASSRDTPGSPLHF
DNA: TGTGCCAGCTCACGGGACACCCCGGGATCACCCCTCCACTTT